These 27 T cell receptor beta chains originate from one sample sequenced in a study of blood T cell repertoires in COVID-19. This table comes from immunoSEQ multiplex PCR, and its TCRdb copy is limited to in-frame clones, with some not included. The sample holds about 250,000 clones, approximately 88% seen once. The sequencing input was peripheral blood. These receptors all come from a woman aged 25 to 39 with COVID-19, enrolled during active disease.

V and J are TRBV6-5 and TRBJ1-1; D possibly corresponds to TRBD1 (6 bases). In germline, CDR1 is MNHEY, CDR2 SVGAGI. Trimming left V 7 bases short and J 4 bases short, with 16 bases between. The CDR3 is made up of 14 amino acids. DNA of the CDR3: TGTGCCAGCAAACGGGGACAAGGGGGCACTGAAGCTTTCTTT. It encodes CASKRGQGGTEAFF.

This chain uses TRBV29-1 with TRBJ1-2, with D perhaps TRBD1 (5 bases). The V and J ends lost 6 bases and 2 bases respectively, with 13 bases between them. This CDR3 spans 13 amino acids. Germline lookup yields CDR1 SQVTM and CDR2 ANQGSEA. The CDR3 sequence: CSVRTGGNYGYTF. CDR3 DNA: TGCAGCGTGAGGACGGGGGGAAACTATGGCTACACCTTC.

The chain uses TRBV12-3 or TRBV12-4 and TRBJ2-1; D is ambiguous. Deletions cut 7 bases from V and 7 bases from J, with 11 bases between. This CDR3 contains 12 residues. CDR3: CASISPTNEQFF. DNA for the CDR3: TGTGCCAGCATCTCCCCCACTAATGAGCAGTTCTTC.

The chain links TRBV6-5 to TRBJ1-2, with 8 bases that match TRBD1. Losses at the gene ends were 6 bases for V and 13 bases for J; bases not matched to a gene: 13. This CDR3 spans 13 amino acids. Germline V gene sequence: CDR1 MNHEY, CDR2 SVGAGI. The CDR3 loop reads CASSERTGLVTTF. The CDR3 coding sequence is TGTGCCAGCAGCGAGAGGACAGGGCTAGTTACCACCTTC.

The rearrangement joins TRBV7-2 to TRBJ2-6; tentative D call: TRBD1 (6 bases). Germline V gives CDR1 SGHTA, CDR2 FQGNSA. Trimming removed 7 bases from V and 2 bases from J, with 12 bases in between. This CDR3 contains 15 residues. The CDR3 DNA reads TGTGCCAGCAACTTCAGGGGAACTGGGGCCAACGTCCTGACTTTC. The encoded protein is CASNFRGTGANVLTF.

CDR3 DNA: TGTGCCACCAGCGACAGGGCGGGGACGGGTGAAAAACTGTTTTTT. This encodes CATSDRAGTGEKLFF. The chain carries TRBV15 and TRBJ1-4; 7 bases agree with TRBD1. Germline V lookup: CDR1 LNHNV, CDR2 YYDKDF (reference sequence). The CDR3 totals 15 residues. V dropped 5 bases and J dropped 7; count of bases not matched to a gene: 10.

V gene TRBV6-2 or TRBV6-3 combines with J gene TRBJ1-1, with unresolved D. V dropped 5 bases and J dropped 5 bases, with 15 bases sitting between them. Germline CDR1 is MNHEY and CDR2 is SVGEGT. The CDR3 is 14 residues long. CDR3 sequence reads: CASSDPGVRTEAFF. Here the CDR3 DNA reads TGTGCCAGCAGTGATCCGGGTGTGAGGACTGAAGCTTTCTTT.

CDR3 DNA: TGTGCCAGCAGCCACTCCCGAGGGGGCACAAGCAATCAGCCCCAGCATTTT. Encoded protein: CASSHSRGGTSNQPQHF. The rearrangement links TRBV7-2 to TRBJ1-5; 7 bases are a match to TRBD1. Unmatched junction bases numbered 11, after V lost 5 bases and J lost 1 base. CDR1 and CDR2 (germline): SGHTA, FQGNSA. This CDR3 is 17 amino acids long.

The chain links TRBV20-1 to TRBJ2-4, with TRBD1 matching over 8 bases. The junction had 10 bases not matched to a gene; V was cut back by 3 bases and J by 6 bases. CDR3 length: 15 amino acids. CDR1 DFQATT and CDR2 SNEGSKA come from the germline V gene (reference sequence). The CDR3 loop is CSASGGGQGRNIQYF. The CDR3 bases are TGCAGTGCTAGTGGCGGCGGACAGGGCAGAAACATTCAGTACTTC.

The rearrangement uses TRBV3-1 (or the pseudogene TRBV3-2) and TRBJ1-2; TRBD1 matches at 8 bases. V shed 5 bases and J 11 bases; nucleotides not matched to a gene: 7. The germline V gene encodes CDR1 LGHDT and CDR2 YNNKEL (reference sequence). CDR3 size: 12 residues. The CDR3 region has the DNA TGTGCCAGCAGCGGGACAGGCGCGGGTTACACCTTC. As protein: CASSGTGAGYTF.

This rearrangement joins TRBV5-5 to TRBJ2-7; the match to TRBD2 covers 12 bases. The CDR3 extends over 17 amino acids. V dropped 0 bases and J dropped 1; count of bases not matched to a gene: 5. Germline V CDR1 and CDR2: SGHKS, YYEKEE (reference sequence). The CDR3 DNA sequence: TGTGCCAGCAGCTTGGTACTAGCGGGGGGCACGTCCTACGAGCAGTACTTC. It yields the protein CASSLVLAGGTSYEQYF.

This chain uses TRBV9 with TRBJ1-5, with D possibly TRBD1 on 6 matching bases. The CDR3 covers 15 residues. Germline CDR1 reads SGDLS; CDR2 reads YYNGEE. Trimming took 3 bases from V and 0 from J, leaving 10 bases between them. CDR3 sequence reads: CASSASGDSNQPQHF. The DNA of the CDR3 is TGTGCCAGCAGCGCATCAGGGGATAGCAATCAGCCCCAGCATTTT.

J is TRBJ1-1 and V is TRBV7-9; no clear D gene. The CDR3 is 13 amino acids. The ends were cut back, 5 bases at V and 3 bases at J, with 10 bases in the middle. Germline CDR1 SEHNR, CDR2 FQNEAQ (reference sequence). The CDR3 protein is CASSPTGYTEAFF. CDR3 DNA sequence: TGTGCCAGCAGCCCGACGGGGTACACTGAAGCTTTCTTT.

This clone was seen once. The chain employs TRBV6-5 and TRBJ1-2; no firm D call. CDR1 and CDR2 (germline): MNHEY, SVGAGI. The CDR3 is 13 residues long. V was cut by 0 bases and J by 8 bases, with 10 bases left in between. CDR3 protein: CASSYSVARGYTF. CDR3 nucleotide sequence: TGTGCCAGCAGTTACTCGGTGGCAAGAGGCTACACCTTC.

The genes are TRBV4-2 and TRBJ1-2; TRBD1 aligns across 8 bases. Germline values: CDR1 LGHNA, CDR2 YNFKEQ. This CDR3 contains 17 residues. V was clipped by 0 bases and J by 8 bases; unmatched bases: 14. The CDR3 reads CASSQDRRTGHSRGYTF. The CDR3 DNA reads TGTGCCAGCAGCCAAGATCGTAGGACAGGGCATTCGCGAGGCTACACCTTC.

The chain links TRBV6-5 to TRBJ1-1, with D maybe TRBD1 (6 bases). V lost 6 bases to trimming and J lost 5 bases, with 19 bases between them. Germline loops: CDR1 MNHEY, CDR2 SVGAGI. The CDR3 has 15 residues. The DNA for the CDR3 is TGTGCCAGCAGGAACCCACAGGGTAAGGGGACTGAAGCTTTCTTT. It specifies CASRNPQGKGTEAFF.

This clone came up a few times. V and J are TRBV4-1 and TRBJ2-2; D may be TRBD2 (6 bases). Trimming stripped 7 bases from V and 7 bases from J, with 7 bases between. The CDR3 has 11 amino acids. From germline, CDR1 is MGHRA and CDR2 YSYEKL. This CDR3 is CASMGGGELFF. DNA for the CDR3: TGCGCCAGCATGGGGGGCGGGGAGCTGTTTTTT.

The chain recombines TRBV9 with TRBJ2-1; 7 bases map to TRBD2. V was clipped by 2 bases and J by 5 bases; unmatched bases: 7. Germline V CDR1 and CDR2: SGDLS, YYNGEE. The CDR3 sequence is 15 residues long. CDR3 nucleotides: TGTGCCAGCAGCGTTTACAGCGGGGTAGACAATGAGCAGTTCTTC. It codes for CASSVYSGVDNEQFF.

In its sample, this clone was seen once. The chain is built from TRBV2 and TRBJ1-2, with TRBD1 as a possible D gene (6 bases). Germline CDR1 reads SNHLY; CDR2 reads FYNNEI. Trimming left V 5 bases short and J 0 bases short, with 19 bases between. This CDR3 is built from 17 residues. CDR3 coding DNA: TGTGCCAGCAGTAGGGGGGGCCCGACGGGGTCTAACTATGGCTACACCTTC. Protein product: CASSRGGPTGSNYGYTF.

The chain joins TRBV19 to TRBJ2-3; the match to TRBD1 covers 8 bases. Germline trimming cut 6 bases from V and 5 bases from J; bases unmatched to any gene: 10. CDR3 length: 15 residues. Germline V gene sequence: CDR1 LNHDA, CDR2 SQIVND (reference sequence). CDR3 region: CASSQGARAQDTQYF. CDR3 DNA sequence: TGTGCCAGTAGCCAGGGGGCGCGGGCTCAAGATACGCAGTATTTT.

The CDR3 region is CATSPGLYYEQYV. CDR3 nucleotide sequence: TGTGCCACCAGCCCCGGACTCTACTACGAGCAGTACGTC. V is TRBV15 and J is TRBJ2-7, with D maybe TRBD2 (5 bases). Germline loops: CDR1 LNHNV, CDR2 YYDKDF (reference sequence). The CDR3 length is 13 residues. The V gene lost 5 bases and the J gene lost 3 bases, with 11 bases spanning the gap.

The rearrangement uses TRBV4-3 and TRBJ2-7; D may be TRBD1 (7 bases). CDR1 and CDR2 from the germline V gene are LGHNA and YSLEER. CDR3 length: 15 residues. V shed 5 bases and J shed 1 base, with 15 bases lying between them. Here the CDR3 DNA reads TGCGCCAGCAGCGCTACTCCAGGGGGGTCCTACGAGCAGTACTTC. Amino acids: CASSATPGGSYEQYF.

This clone was counted a single time. The CDR3 reads CASSQEATGQRVEKLFF. Here the CDR3 DNA reads TGCGCCAGCAGCCAAGAAGCGACAGGCCAGAGGGTTGAAAAACTGTTTTTT. This chain uses TRBV4-3 with TRBJ1-4; perhaps TRBD1 as D (6 bases). Trimming removed 0 bases at V and 7 bases at J, with 18 bases between. The CDR3 is 17 amino acids. Germline CDR1 is LGHNA and CDR2 is YSLEER.

The J gene is TRBJ2-2, the V gene TRBV7-2, with D possibly TRBD2 on 6 matching bases. The V gene lost 9 bases and the J gene lost 3 bases, with 11 bases spanning the gap. Per germline, CDR1 SGHTA and CDR2 FQGNSA. The CDR3 has 13 amino acids. DNA for the CDR3: TGTGCCAGTGGGACTTACGACACCGGGGAGCTGTTTTTT. This translates into CASGTYDTGELFF.

This chain uses TRBV5-5 with TRBJ2-3; D is ambiguous. The CDR3 loop spans 15 amino acids. V was pared by 4 bases and J by 5 bases, with 17 bases between. Per germline, CDR1 SGHKS and CDR2 YYEKEE (reference sequence). The CDR3, as DNA: TGTGCCAGCAGCCGTGGGCCCCAAAGAGAAGATACGCAGTATTTT. Protein: CASSRGPQREDTQYF.

The chain couples TRBV9 to TRBJ1-1, with TRBD1 matching 7 bases. V lost 4 bases to trimming and J lost 4 bases; unmatched junction nucleotides: 7. CDR3 size: 14 residues. The germline CDR1 and CDR2 sequences are SGDLS and YYNGEE. The CDR3 loop reads CASSFQGVFTEAFF. DNA for the CDR3: TGTGCCAGCAGCTTCCAGGGGGTGTTCACTGAAGCTTTCTTT.

The chain joins TRBV6-2 or TRBV6-3 to TRBJ1-2; tentative D call: TRBD1 (6 bases). This CDR3 is built from 15 residues. Germline lookup yields CDR1 MNHEY and CDR2 SVGEGT. The V end was cut by 6 bases, the J end by 8 bases, with 22 bases between. The CDR3 sequence: CASSPLGGGRKGYTF. The CDR3 DNA is TGTGCCAGCAGCCCCTTGGGGGGCGGGAGGAAAGGCTACACCTTC.